Sequencing of this T cell receptor (beta chain) was carried out in a study of blood T cell repertoires in COVID-19. As for the study in general: Samples representing acute and convalescent COVID-19 were sourced from the United States, Italy and Spain. Nucleic acid was either cDNA or gDNA, and it came from T cells, B-cell-depleted T cells, or PBMCs.

The CDR3 extends over 14 amino acids. V was pared by 0 bases and J by 8 bases, with 14 bases between. From germline, CDR1 is SGHRS and CDR2 YFSETQ. Methods used by the authors: Reference gene primer amplification in the assay estimated nucleated cell counts. Data came from immunoSEQ multiplex PCR; TCRdb stores just in-frame clones and leaves some out. From that table come the V and J calls and clone size; the DNA was used to work out D and trimming. The sample shows over 200,000 clones, about 89% of them seen only once. The rearrangement links TRBV5-1 to TRBJ1-2; D is unclear. This clonotype was obtained from a man aged 40-49 years who had recovered from COVID-19. The sequencing sample was made of peripheral blood. This chain's CDR3 is CASSLAAQREGYTF. CDR3 nucleotide sequence: TGCGCCAGCAGCTTGGCCGCTCAGAGGGAAGGCTACACCTTC.